This T cell receptor (beta chain) was observed in a study of blood T cell repertoires in COVID-19 (dated by TCRdb to the early 2020s). In terms of the full investigation: The collaborator samples originated in the United States, Italy and Spain and spanned the acute and convalescent phases of COVID-19. Subjects who had been exposed to COVID-19, were actively infected with it, or had recovered from it provided the deeply sampled blood TCRbeta repertoires that made up the dataset. The material from the prospective study consisted of cDNA or gDNA derived from T cells, B-cell-depleted T cells, or PBMCs. The repertoires were released in a freely available public database intended as a resource for research on the immune response to SARS-CoV-2. Where HLA class I and class II types were available, the types were taken from metadata supplied by the sample provider, not from assay-based typing. The samples were drawn from two sources: the first 160 participants of the ongoing ImmuneRACE study, and some 1,300 subjects contributed by 6 global collaborators. Nearly every sample came with metadata listing a de-identified subject ID, COVID-19 status, age in years and sex. Study-level results and caveats: Clinical and demographic metadata were provided uncurated, with the amount varying by source and participant.

The germline ends are 13 bases apart after V is trimmed by 1 base and J by 4 bases. From the cysteine up to the phenylalanine, the CDR3 has a length of 16 residues. CDR3 DNA is the only sequence kept; it has 48 bases, read in frame from the first base. According to the germline V gene, CDR1 reads KGHSH and CDR2 reads LQKENI. Whole blood was collected in K2EDTA tubes by collaborating institutions according to the institutions' own protocols. For TCRbeta analysis, collaborator samples were shipped as frozen whole blood, as isolated PBMCs, or as DNA extracted from either sample type. As for this clone: It lacks a known antigen. There are no base qualities to consult, and no much larger clone falls within one base.

TCRbeta CDR3 regions were amplified from genomic DNA by means of the immunoSEQ Assay, a bias-controlled multiplex PCR. The paper's data handling went like this. Nucleated cell counts per sample were estimated from amplification of reference gene primers within the assay. To quantify the absolute abundance of each unique TCRbeta CDR3 rearrangement, sequence reads were collapsed and filtered. For each sample, productive Simpson clonality was calculated as the square root of Simpson's diversity index across productive rearrangements. TCRdb provides this immuneACCESS table in a form limited to in-frame rearrangements. Some clones are lacking; in checked studies, under half of them reflect an unresolved V gene, and why the rest are absent is not known. V, J and clone size are taken as reported in that table, and D and trimming were inferred from the DNA itself. Recorded for this sample are 65,000 to 75,000 clones; roughly 81% of them occurred a single time. The top ten hold around 14% of the sample.

The sequencing sample was made of peripheral blood. The sequence joins TRBV18 to TRBJ2-2; confidence is insufficient to name the D gene. The source of this sequence is an elderly man with acute or convalescent COVID-19. Read as DNA, the sequence is TGTGCCAGCTCACCACTTGCCGCAACAACCACCGGGGAGCTGTTTTTT. This encodes CASSPLAATTTGELFF. The reference TRBV18 and TRBJ2-2 proteins fill in what lies around the CDR3, so the full variable domain reads NAGVMQNPRHLVRRRGQEARLRCSPMKGHSHVYWYRQLPEEGLKFMVYLQKENIIDESGMPKERFSAEFPKEGPSILRIQQVVRGDSAAYFCASSPLAATTTGELFFGEGSRLTVL.